Following are 15 T cell receptor beta chains from one sample sequenced in a study of cytomegalovirus exposure and HLA in healthy donors. Use of 60 Vbeta and 13 Jbeta primers characterized the PCR. The protocol was immunoSEQ multiplex PCR, while the TCRdb copy is restricted to in-frame clones and leaves out a portion. The table records around 99,000 clones, under 85% of them present only once. The specimen was PBMCs. These receptors were taken from a man in his forties or fifties in good health and CMV-seronegative.

Remarks on this clone: The same CDR3 also results from other DNA sequences found in this sample. V usage is TRBV18 and J usage is TRBJ1-2, with 7 positions matching TRBD1. The CDR3 has 13 residues. Unmatched junction bases numbered 0, after V lost 3 bases and J lost 2 bases. Looked up from germline, CDR1 is KGHSH and CDR2 is LQKENI. The CDR3 loop is CASSPDRNYGYTF. Here the CDR3 DNA reads TGTGCCAGCTCACCGGACAGGAACTATGGCTACACCTTC.

This chain connects TRBV29-1 to TRBJ2-7; TRBD1 matches 9 bases. This CDR3 contains 14 residues. V was clipped by 5 bases and J by 4 bases; unmatched bases: 9. The germline CDR1 and CDR2 sequences are SQVTM and ANQGSEA. Here the CDR3 reads CSVLTGTGLYEQYF. The CDR3, as DNA: TGCAGCGTTCTAACTGGGACAGGGCTGTACGAGCAGTACTTC.

This sequence joins TRBV7-8 and TRBJ2-3; TRBD2 might be the D (5 bases). The length of the CDR3 is 15 residues. Germline loops: CDR1 SGHVS, CDR2 FQNEAQ. With 5 bases removed from V and 4 bases from J, the gap between germline ends came to 16 bases. CDR3 bases: TGTGCCAGCAGCCCCTGGCTAGCCCTCTCAGATACGCAGTATTTT. As protein: CASSPWLALSDTQYF.

J is TRBJ2-3 and V is TRBV25-1; D remains unclear. The V end was cut by 0 bases, the J end by 2 bases, with 9 bases between. The CDR3 contains 15 residues. Germline assignment: CDR1 MGHDK and CDR2 SYGVNS. The DNA of the CDR3 is TGTGCCAGCAGTGAATATTCTCACTACACAGATACGCAGTATTTT. Translated, it gives CASSEYSHYTDTQYF.

The chain employs TRBV9 and TRBJ2-7; TRBD2 aligns across 9 bases. The CDR3 is 14 residues long. V shed 4 bases, J shed 3 bases, and the junction held 5 bases outside the gene matches. The V gene's germline CDR1 is SGDLS and CDR2 YYNGEE. CDR3 region: CASSPSGAGYEQYF. The CDR3 region has the DNA TGTGCCAGCAGCCCTAGCGGGGCGGGCTACGAGCAGTACTTC.

The rearrangement uses TRBV9 and TRBJ2-7; a weak D match, TRBD2 (5 bases). Germline values: CDR1 SGDLS, CDR2 YYNGEE. The length of the CDR3 is 14 residues. Trimming removed 2 bases from V and 0 bases from J, with 9 bases in between. CDR3 in amino acids: CASSVRVSSYEQYF. In DNA, the CDR3 is TGTGCCAGCAGCGTGAGGGTTAGCTCCTACGAGCAGTACTTC.

V is TRBV4-1 and J is TRBJ1-2; D remains unclear. This CDR3 region has 14 residues. The V and J ends lost 0 bases and 2 bases respectively, with 7 bases between them. CDR1 is MGHRA and CDR2 is YSYEKL in the germline V gene. CDR3 DNA sequence: TGCGCCAGCAGCCAAGATGGCGGCAACTATGGCTACACCTTC. Encoded protein: CASSQDGGNYGYTF.

The chain joins TRBV27 to TRBJ2-1, with TRBD2 matching 9 bases. The CDR3 runs to 17 residues. CDR1 and CDR2 (germline): MNHEY, SMNVEV (reference sequence). Trimming removed 4 bases from V and 4 bases from J; junction bases left unmatched: 11. The CDR3 DNA reads TGTGCCAGCAGTTCCCCGGGAAGCGGGGGGTTATACAATGAGCAGTTCTTC. The encoded protein is CASSSPGSGGLYNEQFF.

This chain links TRBV5-6 with TRBJ2-3, with 9 bases that match TRBD1. The germline CDR1 and CDR2 sequences are SGHDT and YYEEEE. The CDR3 runs 14 residues. Trimming at V came to 2 bases and at J to 8 bases, leaving 6 bases not matched to a gene. The CDR3 nucleotides are TGTGCCAGCAGCTTCGGACAGGGGCCCCGTACGCAGTATTTT. Amino acid sequence: CASSFGQGPRTQYF.

This clone was counted a single time. This CDR3 reads CASSSRGGLGSTEAFF. DNA for the CDR3: TGTGCCAGCAGCTCCCGTGGAGGGTTAGGGAGCACTGAAGCTTTCTTT. This rearrangement joins TRBV11-1 to TRBJ1-1; D is uncertain. Germline assignment: CDR1 SGHAT and CDR2 FQDESV (reference sequence). The V end lost 4 bases, the J end lost 4 bases, and 19 bases lay between the germline ends. CDR3 length: 16 residues.

This chain uses TRBV7-8 with TRBJ2-2; 9 bases line up with TRBD1. This CDR3 contains 14 residues. Per the germline V gene, CDR1 is SGHVS and CDR2 is FQNEAQ. The trim removed 4 bases at V and 4 bases at J, leaving 1 base unmatched. The CDR3 DNA reads TGTGCCAGCAGCTGGGACAGGGCCACCGGGGAGCTGTTTTTT. This sequence encodes CASSWDRATGELFF.

This chain links TRBV29-1 with TRBJ1-5, with TRBD1 as a possible D gene (6 bases). Germline CDR1 SQVTM, CDR2 ANQGSEA. V was clipped by 5 bases and J by 0 bases, with 8 bases between them. CDR3 size: 13 residues. The CDR3 region has the DNA TGCAGCGTTCAGGGGAATAGCAATCAGCCCCAGCATTTT. This gives the protein CSVQGNSNQPQHF.

This chain joins TRBV4-3 and TRBJ2-7, with TRBD2 matching 13 bases. Germline V gene data show CDR1 as LGHNA and CDR2 as YSLEER. The CDR3 has 17 amino acids. Trimming removed 1 base from V and 5 bases from J; junction bases left unmatched: 8. The CDR3 sequence is CASSQGLAGGFDHEQYF. The CDR3 region has the DNA TGCGCCAGCAGCCAAGGACTAGCGGGGGGCTTTGATCACGAGCAGTACTTC.

The rearrangement uses TRBV5-1 and TRBJ2-6, with TRBD1 identical over 10 bases. Trimming took 2 bases from V and 6 from J; bases not matched to a gene: 11. This CDR3 is built from 18 residues. Germline V gives CDR1 SGHRS, CDR2 YFSETQ. The CDR3 here is CASSFVTWDRGEANVLTF. CDR3 in DNA: TGCGCCAGCAGCTTCGTCACCTGGGACAGGGGTGAGGCCAACGTCCTGACTTTC.

The chain links TRBV5-4 to TRBJ1-5; the D gene is possibly TRBD1 (5 bases). The CDR3 runs to 15 residues. Germline CDR1 reads SGHNT; CDR2 reads YYREEE (reference sequence). Deletions cut 5 bases from V and 5 bases from J, with 17 bases between. The CDR3 loop is CASRRGGLTDQPQHF. Here the CDR3 DNA reads TGTGCCAGCAGACGTGGGGGGTTAACGGATCAGCCCCAGCATTTT.